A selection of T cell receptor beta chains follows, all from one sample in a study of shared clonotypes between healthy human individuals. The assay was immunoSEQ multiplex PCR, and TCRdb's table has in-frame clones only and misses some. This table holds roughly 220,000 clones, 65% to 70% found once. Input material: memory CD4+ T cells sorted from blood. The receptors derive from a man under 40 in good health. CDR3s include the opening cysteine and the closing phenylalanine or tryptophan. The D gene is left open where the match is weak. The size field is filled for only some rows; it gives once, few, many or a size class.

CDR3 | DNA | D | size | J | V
CASSGNRGTQYF | TGTGCCAGCAGCGGAAACCGGGGGACGCAGTATTTT | . | . | TRBJ2-3 | TRBV2
CASTLYKEETQYF | TGCGCCAGTACCCTATACAAAGAAGAGACCCAGTACTTC | . | . | TRBJ2-5 | TRBV5-1
CASSQNRAGANVLTF | TGTGCCAGCAGCCAAAACAGGGCGGGGGCCAACGTCCTGACTTTC | . | . | TRBJ2-6 | TRBV14
CASQHRDLDEDTQYF | TGCGCCAGCCAGCACCGGGACCTAGACGAGGATACGCAGTATTTT | . | . | TRBJ2-3 | TRBV5-1
CASSFRESSNEQFF | TGTGCCAGCTCATTTAGGGAGTCGAGCAATGAGCAGTTCTTC | . | once | TRBJ2-1 | TRBV18
CASSYTPGSDYGYTF | TGTGCCAGCAGTTACACTCCAGGTTCGGATTATGGCTACACCTTC | . | . | TRBJ1-2 | TRBV6-5
CASSSSGSTDTQYF | TGTGCCAGCAGTTCTAGCGGGAGCACAGATACGCAGTATTTT | TRBD2 | . | TRBJ2-3 | TRBV6-5
CASSEWASGGPETQYF | TGTGCCAGCAGTGAATGGGCTAGCGGGGGCCCGGAGACCCAGTACTTC | TRBD2 | once | TRBJ2-5 | TRBV6-1
CASGQGEGYTF | TGCGCCAGCGGACAGGGAGAAGGCTACACCTTC | TRBD1 | . | TRBJ1-2 | TRBV10-2
CASSSLQGVYGYTF | TGTGCCAGCAGCTCGCTGCAGGGAGTCTATGGCTACACCTTC | . | few | TRBJ1-2 | TRBV7-8
CASSLGADQPQHF | TGCGCCAGCAGCTTGGGAGCGGATCAGCCCCAGCATTTT | . | few | TRBJ1-5 | TRBV5-1
CASSLMRPEQFF | TGTGCCAGCAGCTTAATGCGGCCTGAGCAGTTCTTC | . | . | TRBJ2-1 | TRBV7-2
CASSLLTYEQYF | TGTGCCAGCAGCCTACTGACCTACGAGCAGTACTTC | . | . | TRBJ2-7 | TRBV7-2
CASSGTGMGSEQYF | TGTGCCAGCAGCGGGACAGGGATGGGCTCCGAGCAGTACTTC | TRBD1 | . | TRBJ2-7 | TRBV11-2
CASSPTGGPNEQFF | TGTGCCAGCTCACCCACAGGGGGTCCCAATGAGCAGTTCTTC | TRBD1 | . | TRBJ2-1 | TRBV18
CASSAGGREQFF | TGTGCCAGCAGCGCGGGTGGACGAGAGCAGTTCTTC | . | . | TRBJ2-1 | TRBV7-2
CASSVGGRREAPSRLYNEQFF | TGTGCCAGCAGCGTAGGGGGGAGGCGGGAGGCCCCCTCTAGACTCTACAATGAGCAGTTCTTC | TRBD2 | . | TRBJ2-1 | TRBV9
CASSLSDAGTGELFF | TGTGCCAGCAGTTTAAGTGATGCGGGTACCGGGGAGCTGTTTTTT | . | . | TRBJ2-2 | TRBV28
CASSFFLHRSGRAPSTDNEQFF | TGTGCCAGCAGTTTTTTCCTCCACCGTAGCGGGAGGGCCCCGTCTACGGACAATGAGCAGTTCTTC | TRBD2 | . | TRBJ2-1 | TRBV27
CASSLRSVGLGHEQFF | TGTGCCAGCAGCTTAAGGAGTGTGGGACTAGGCCATGAGCAGTTCTTC | TRBD2 | . | TRBJ2-1 | TRBV11-2
CASSRPGTGGNEQYF | TGTGCCAGCAGTCGGCCTGGGACAGGGGGCAACGAGCAGTACTTC | TRBD1 | . | TRBJ2-7 | TRBV6-6
CASSEGGRTYNEQFF | TGTGCCAGCAGTGAAGGGGGCCGTACCTACAATGAGCAGTTCTTC | . | . | TRBJ2-1 | TRBV2
CASSLAIGTLTEAFF | TGTGCCAGCAGCTTAGCGATCGGGACATTAACCGAAGCTTTCTTT | . | few | TRBJ1-1 | TRBV7-2
CASSDRGREGSGELFF | TGTGCCAGCAGTGATAGAGGCAGGGAAGGTTCCGGGGAGCTGTTTTTT | . | . | TRBJ2-2 | TRBV2
CASSEVRLAVYNEQFF | TGTGCCAGCAGTGAAGTTCGATTAGCGGTCTACAATGAGCAGTTCTTC | . | few | TRBJ2-1 | TRBV2
CASSLDRYEQYF | TGTGCCAGCAGCTTAGACCGGTACGAGCAGTACTTC | . | . | TRBJ2-7 | TRBV11-2
CASSQSPTGELFF | TGCGCCAGCAGTCAGAGCCCCACCGGGGAGCTGTTTTTT | . | . | TRBJ2-2 | TRBV4-1
CASSWDRGGIYGYTF | TGTGCCAGCAGCTGGGACAGAGGGGGCATCTATGGCTACACCTTC | TRBD1 | many | TRBJ1-2 | TRBV7-9
CASSVGTEPTDTQYF | TGTGCCAGCAGCGTAGGGACGGAACCCACAGATACGCAGTATTTT | . | . | TRBJ2-3 | TRBV9
CASSQVPSGIHEQYF | TGCGCCAGCAGCCAAGTTCCTAGCGGGATCCACGAGCAGTACTTC | TRBD2 | . | TRBJ2-7 | TRBV4-3
CASSAAASSRGNGYTF | TGTGCCAGCAGCGCCGCTGCAAGTTCAAGGGGAAATGGCTACACCTTC | . | . | TRBJ1-2 | TRBV9
CATSSGRGDETQYF | TGTGCCACGTCTAGCGGGAGGGGGGATGAGACCCAGTACTTC | TRBD2 | . | TRBJ2-5 | TRBV5-4
CASSPWTQETQYF | TGTGCCAGCAGCCCCTGGACCCAAGAGACCCAGTACTTC | . | once | TRBJ2-5 | TRBV2
CATSPSLDRPGQPQHF | TGTGCCACCAGCCCTTCCCTTGACAGGCCAGGTCAGCCCCAGCATTTT | . | . | TRBJ1-5 | TRBV15
CASSEFFGTGDEQYF | TGTGCCAGCAGTGAGTTCTTCGGGACAGGCGACGAGCAGTACTTC | TRBD1 | . | TRBJ2-7 | TRBV2
CASSLSSPLRPQHF | TGTGCCAGCAGTTTATCGTCACCCCTAAGGCCCCAGCATTTT | . | . | TRBJ1-5 | TRBV27
CASRSGQGARNEQFF | TGTGCCAGCCGTTCCGGGCAGGGGGCACGGAATGAGCAGTTCTTC | TRBD1 | . | TRBJ2-1 | TRBV6-5
CASSVAVYQETQYF | TGTGCCAGCAGCGTAGCTGTATACCAAGAGACCCAGTACTTC | . | . | TRBJ2-5 | TRBV9
CASGSSLGTGAAFEAFF | TGTGCTAGTGGTTCATCTCTGGGGACAGGGGCGGCTTTTGAAGCTTTCTTT | TRBD1 | . | TRBJ1-1 | TRBV12-5
CASSESFLGGVGSYNEQFF | TGTGCCAGCAGTGAATCCTTTTTGGGGGGAGTCGGCTCCTACAATGAGCAGTTCTTC | . | . | TRBJ2-1 | TRBV6-1
CASSRTTLLTYEQYF | TGCGCCAGCAGCCGGACAACCCTCTTAACTTACGAGCAGTACTTC | . | . | TRBJ2-7 | TRBV5-1
CASMGISAGELFF | TGTGCCAGCATGGGGATTTCGGCCGGGGAGCTGTTTTTT | . | . | TRBJ2-2 | TRBV2
CASSVGKGYEQYF | TGTGCCAGCAGCGTTGGCAAGGGTTACGAGCAGTACTTC | . | few | TRBJ2-7 | TRBV9
CASTRGRASDTQYF | TGTGCCAGTACTCGCGGGAGGGCTAGCGATACGCAGTATTTT | TRBD2 | . | TRBJ2-3 | TRBV19
CASSLAPRGSSYEQYF | TGTGCCAGCAGCTTAGCGCCCAGGGGCTCGTCCTACGAGCAGTACTTC | . | . | TRBJ2-7 | TRBV7-8
CASSFTDTQYF | TGTGCCAGCAGCTTTACAGATACGCAGTATTTT | . | few | TRBJ2-3 | TRBV5-6
CASRGTDSRTEAFF | TGTGCCAGCAGGGGGACAGACTCGAGAACTGAAGCTTTCTTT | TRBD1 | . | TRBJ1-1 | TRBV6-1
CASSRSGTSGRTSYNEQFF | TGTGCCAGTAGTAGATCCGGGACTAGCGGGAGGACTTCCTACAATGAGCAGTTCTTC | TRBD2 | . | TRBJ2-1 | TRBV19
CASSPKAGGSDTQYF | TGCGCCAGCAGCCCAAAAGCGGGAGGATCAGATACGCAGTATTTT | TRBD2 | . | TRBJ2-3 | TRBV5-1
CASRRDSEEKLFF | TGTGCCAGCCGCCGGGACAGCGAGGAAAAACTGTTTTTT | TRBD1 | . | TRBJ1-4 | TRBV2
CASSSTGTGSFGYTF | TGTGCCAGCAGCTCCACCGGGACAGGAAGCTTCGGCTACACCTTC | TRBD1 | . | TRBJ1-2 | TRBV5-4
CASSLWGFLYNEQFF | TGTGCCAGCAGCTTGTGGGGTTTTCTGTACAATGAGCAGTTCTTC | . | . | TRBJ2-1 | TRBV5-6
CASNRGSYNEQFF | TGTGCCAGCAACCGGGGCTCCTACAATGAGCAGTTCTTC | . | . | TRBJ2-1 | TRBV28
CASSQMTVYGYTF | TGTGCCAGCAGCCAAATGACAGTCTATGGCTACACCTTC | . | few | TRBJ1-2 | TRBV14
CASSLGTGSAFF | TGTGCCAGCAGCTTGGGGACAGGGAGTGCTTTCTTT | TRBD1 | . | TRBJ1-1 | TRBV5-4